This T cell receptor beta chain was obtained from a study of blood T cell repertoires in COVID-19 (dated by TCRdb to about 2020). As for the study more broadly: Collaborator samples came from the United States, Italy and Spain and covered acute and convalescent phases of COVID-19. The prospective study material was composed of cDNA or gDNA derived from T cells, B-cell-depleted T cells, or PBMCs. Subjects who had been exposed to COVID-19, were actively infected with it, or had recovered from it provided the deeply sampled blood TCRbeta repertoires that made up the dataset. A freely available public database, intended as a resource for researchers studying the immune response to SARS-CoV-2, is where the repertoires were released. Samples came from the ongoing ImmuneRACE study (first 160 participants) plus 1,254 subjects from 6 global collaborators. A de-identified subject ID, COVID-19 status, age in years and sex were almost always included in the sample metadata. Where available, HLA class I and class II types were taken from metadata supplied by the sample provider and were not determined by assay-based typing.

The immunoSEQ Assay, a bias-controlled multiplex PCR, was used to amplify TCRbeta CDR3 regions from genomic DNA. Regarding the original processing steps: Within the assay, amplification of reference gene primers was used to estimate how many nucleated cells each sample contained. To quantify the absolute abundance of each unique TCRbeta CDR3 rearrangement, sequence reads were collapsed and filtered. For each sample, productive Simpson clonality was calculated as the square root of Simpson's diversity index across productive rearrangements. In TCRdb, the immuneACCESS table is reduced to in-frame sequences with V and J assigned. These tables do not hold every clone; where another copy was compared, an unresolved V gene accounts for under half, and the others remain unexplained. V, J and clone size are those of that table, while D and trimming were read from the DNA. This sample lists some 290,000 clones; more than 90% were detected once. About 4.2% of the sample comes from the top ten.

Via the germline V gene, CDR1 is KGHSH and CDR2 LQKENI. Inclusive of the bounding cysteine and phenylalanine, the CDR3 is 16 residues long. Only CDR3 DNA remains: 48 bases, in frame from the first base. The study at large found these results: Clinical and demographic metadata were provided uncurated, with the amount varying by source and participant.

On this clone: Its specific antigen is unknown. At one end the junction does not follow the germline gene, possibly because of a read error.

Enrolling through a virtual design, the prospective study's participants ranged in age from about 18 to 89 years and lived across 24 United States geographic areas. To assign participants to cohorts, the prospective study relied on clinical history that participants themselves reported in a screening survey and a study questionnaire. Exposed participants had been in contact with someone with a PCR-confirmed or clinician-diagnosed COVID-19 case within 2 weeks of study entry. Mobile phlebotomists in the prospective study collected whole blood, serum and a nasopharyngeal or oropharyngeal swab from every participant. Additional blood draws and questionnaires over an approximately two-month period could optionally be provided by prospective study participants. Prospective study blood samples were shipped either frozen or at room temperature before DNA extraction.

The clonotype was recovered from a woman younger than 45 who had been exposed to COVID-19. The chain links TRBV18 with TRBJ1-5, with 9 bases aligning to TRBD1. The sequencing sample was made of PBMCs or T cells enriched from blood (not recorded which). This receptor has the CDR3 CASSPQGAGSNQPQHF. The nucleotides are TGTGCCAGCTCGCCACAGGGGGCGGGTAGCAATCAGCCCCAGCATTTT.